Here is one T cell receptor beta chain with its context. This clonotype was seen only a few times. Its antigen is unknown. No qualities accompany the bases; no much larger clone lies one base away. This record belongs to a study of response to subunit inactivated influenza vaccine (dated by TCRdb to the late 2010s). Background on the whole study: The study used deep quantitative T cell receptor repertoire profiling to track responses to a trivalent subunit inactivated influenza vaccine.

The germline ends are 16 bases apart after V is trimmed by 0 bases and J by 5 bases. Spanning cysteine to phenylalanine, the CDR3 consists of 15 amino acids. Solely the CDR3 DNA is kept, with 45 bases framed from the first base. CDR1 and CDR2, looked up from the germline V gene (reference sequence), are DFQATT and SNEGSKA. Libraries were constructed by RT-PCR. These reads were obtained on an Illumina HiSeq 2500. Starting from the raw public reads, TCRdb applied fastp trimming at Q25, assembled clones with MiXCR and retained in-frame beta chains. Here each entry gathers all rows of one CDR3 protein and keeps the most common genes and DNA. The sample contains under 950,000 distinct CDR3 sequences, 20% to 25% of them found a single time. Together, the top ten hold roughly 10% of the sample. General study outcomes and caveats: The authors proposed that each seasonal influenza vaccination may bring in only a limited number of new T cells.

Here the chain combines TRBV20-1 and TRBJ2-5; possibly the D gene is TRBD1, per 6 matching bases. The TCR comes from a man aged 50-59 years who received an inactivated influenza vaccine. Donor details come from another sample of the same person, matched by shared clones. The sequencing here drew on PBMCs from blood, taken about 5 days after vaccination. At the DNA level, the sequence is TGCAGTGCTAGAGATCTGGCTGGGGGCCGTGAGACCCAGTACTTC. It encodes CSARDLAGGRETQYF.